This passage covers 27 T cell receptor beta chains from one sample sequenced in a study of neurological immune-mediated disorders. TCRdb re-analysed the 5' RACE reads in MiXCR, keeping a single row per CDR3 protein. Among roughly 66,000 distinct CDR3 sequences listed, roughly 4.8% were seen once. Sequenced material: PBMCs. The receptors were gathered from a woman aged 70-85 years with multiple sclerosis.

This clonotype was seen a handful of times. This chain connects TRBV6-6 to TRBJ2-7; 9 bases line up with TRBD2. V lost 5 bases and J lost 2; bases outside the gene matches: 7. Germline loops: CDR1 MNHNY, CDR2 SVGAGI (reference sequence). The CDR3 runs 15 residues. The CDR3 DNA follows: TGTGCCAGCAGTCCGATAGCGGGAGCCACCTACGAGCAGTACTTC. It yields the protein CASSPIAGATYEQYF.

As to this clonotype: A much larger clone differs by one base, so this may be a read error. CDR3 residues: CSARDWKNSGTAAGELFF. Written as DNA, the CDR3 is TGCAGTGCTAGAGATTGGAAGAATAGCGGGACCGCCGCCGGGGAGCTGTTTTTT. The chain couples TRBV20-1 to TRBJ2-2; the match to TRBD2 covers 8 bases. This CDR3 has 18 residues. Looked up from germline, CDR1 is DFQATT and CDR2 is SNEGSKA (reference sequence). Trimming at V came to 0 bases and at J to 6 bases, leaving 15 bases not matched to a gene.

This clonotype was counted at least ten times. The V and J genes are TRBV27 and TRBJ2-1; D is undetermined. The germline CDR1 and CDR2 sequences are MNHEY and SMNVEV (reference sequence). Trimming stripped 3 bases from V and 5 bases from J, with 14 bases between. The CDR3 is 15 residues long. For the CDR3, the DNA is TGTGCCAGCAGTTTCAGGATCCCGGCTAACAATGAGCAGTTCTTC. Translating gives CASSFRIPANNEQFF.

The sample holds many counts of this clonotype. The V gene is TRBV5-1, the J gene TRBJ2-7, with D possibly TRBD2 on 5 matching bases. V lost 3 bases and J 0 bases, leaving 10 bases between the germline ends. This CDR3 region has 14 residues. Germline V CDR1 and CDR2: SGHRS, YFSETQ. CDR3 DNA sequence: TGCGCCAGCAGCTGGTGGACTGACTCCTACGAGCAGTACTTC. It codes for CASSWWTDSYEQYF.

At least ten counts were recorded for this clonotype. In DNA, the CDR3 is TGCGCCAGCAGCCGGAGCTCTGGGGCCAACGTCCTGACTTTC. This codes for CASSRSSGANVLTF. The chain is built from TRBV5-1 and TRBJ2-6; no firm D call. Germline V CDR1 and CDR2: SGHRS, YFSETQ. The V end was cut by 4 bases, the J end by 0 bases, with 5 bases between. This CDR3 comprises 14 residues.

The chain joins TRBV29-1 to TRBJ2-1; D is undetermined. This CDR3 has 12 amino acids. Germline CDR1 and CDR2: SQVTM and ANQGSEA. Trimming stripped 7 bases from V and 3 bases from J, with 10 bases between. The CDR3 DNA follows: TGCAGCGCCGCGGCGCGCTACAATGAGCAGTTCTTC. It is translated as CSAAARYNEQFF.

The genes are TRBV18 and TRBJ2-7, with TRBD2 as a possible D gene (5 bases). Germline values: CDR1 KGHSH, CDR2 LQKENI. The ends were cut back, 0 bases at V and 3 bases at J, with 12 bases in the middle. This CDR3 is built from 15 residues. Here the CDR3 reads CASSPPNGKGYEQYF. The CDR3 DNA follows: TGTGCCAGCTCACCACCGAACGGGAAAGGCTACGAGCAGTACTTC. Supplemented by reference TRBV18 and TRBJ2-7, the full variable domain reads NAGVMQNPRHLVRRRGQEARLRCSPMKGHSHVYWYRQLPEEGLKFMVYLQKENIIDESGMPKERFSAEFPKEGPSILRIQQVVRGDSAAYFCASSPPNGKGYEQYFGPGTRLTVT.

This clonotype was detected many times. The J gene is TRBJ2-7, the V gene TRBV25-1; 7 nucleotides agree with TRBD1. Trimming cost V 4 bases and J 3 bases; bases outside gene matches: 6. The germline CDR1 and CDR2 sequences are MGHDK and SYGVNS. The CDR3 runs 14 residues. The CDR3, as DNA: TGTGCCAGCAGTGCACAGGGGTCCTACTACGAGCAGTACTTC. This translates into CASSAQGSYYEQYF.

V usage is TRBV7-6 and J usage is TRBJ2-3; TRBD1 matches at 8 bases. Germline CDR1 and CDR2: SGHVS and FNYEAQ. CDR3 length equals 15 residues. Germline trimming cut 5 bases from V and 6 bases from J; bases unmatched to any gene: 10. The CDR3 sequence: CASSPTPRQGDTQYF. The DNA of the CDR3 is TGTGCCAGCAGCCCCACCCCGCGACAGGGGGATACGCAGTATTTT.

This clonotype came up many times. This chain joins TRBV4-1 and TRBJ1-1; D is perhaps TRBD1 (6 bases). V was clipped by 3 bases and J by 5 bases, with 16 bases between them. CDR1 is MGHRA, CDR2 YSYEKL, per germline. The CDR3 is made up of 15 amino acids. The CDR3 DNA sequence: TGCGCCAGCAGCCAGAGGACAGACATAGGGACTGAAGCTTTCTTT. Translating gives CASSQRTDIGTEAFF.

This clonotype came up a few times. This sequence joins TRBV12-3 or TRBV12-4 and TRBJ1-1; D is uncertain. There are 14 residues in the CDR3. V was shortened by 6 bases and J by 3 bases, with 14 bases between the two germline ends. In DNA form, the CDR3 reads TGTGCCAGCAGCGCCGCCGGGTCCCACACTGAAGCTTTCTTT. Its translation: CASSAAGSHTEAFF.

This clonotype was picked up many times. V and J are TRBV3-1 and TRBJ2-5, with 9 bases aligning to TRBD1. The V gene end was trimmed by 4 bases and the J gene end by 0 bases; junction bases not matched to a gene: 6. Germline CDR1 and CDR2: LGHDT and YNNKEL (reference sequence). CDR3 size: 16 residues. The CDR3 here is CASSLTGTGNQETQYF. The CDR3 DNA reads TGTGCCAGCAGCCTAACCGGGACAGGGAACCAAGAGACCCAGTACTTC.

This clonotype appeared a few times. The rearrangement joins TRBV5-1 to TRBJ2-3; TRBD1 is a possible D gene (6 bases). The V and J ends lost 0 bases and 2 bases respectively, with 10 bases between them. Germline CDR1 is SGHRS and CDR2 is YFSETQ. This CDR3 region has 15 residues. The CDR3 coding sequence is TGCGCCAGCAGCTTGGCCCTGGGGGCCACAGATACGCAGTATTTT. Translated, it gives CASSLALGATDTQYF. Variable domain in full (rest from reference TRBV5-1 and TRBJ2-3): KAGVTQTPRYLIKTRGQQVTLSCSPISGHRSVSWYQQTPGQGLQFLFEYFSETQRNKGNFPGRFSGRQFSNSRSEMNVSTLELGDSALYLCASSLALGATDTQYFGPGTRLTVL.

This clonotype was seen repeatedly, ten times or more. The chain is built from TRBV6-2 or TRBV6-3 and TRBJ1-1; tentative D call: TRBD1 (5 bases). The CDR3 runs 12 residues. Germline V gene sequence: CDR1 MNHEY, CDR2 SVGEGT. The V gene lost 10 bases and the J gene lost 7 bases, with 16 bases spanning the gap. CDR3 coding DNA: TGTGCCACCTGGGGGAGCGGTCGTGAAGCTTTCTTT. It yields the protein CATWGSGREAFF.

In its sample, this clonotype was seen many times. This sequence joins TRBV20-1 and TRBJ1-2, with D unresolved. The germline CDR1 and CDR2 sequences are DFQATT and SNEGSKA (reference sequence). The CDR3 is 17 amino acids. V was clipped by 2 bases and J by 2 bases, with 21 bases between them. The CDR3: CSARPEPDGTVNYGYTF. CDR3 DNA: TGCAGTGCTAGACCAGAGCCTGACGGAACAGTCAACTATGGCTACACCTTC.

There are many counts of this clonotype. The genes are TRBV20-1 and TRBJ2-3, with D possibly called TRBD1 or TRBD2 (5 bases each). CDR3 length: 13 residues. In germline, CDR1 is DFQATT, CDR2 SNEGSKA (reference sequence). The ends were cut back, 4 bases at V and 3 bases at J, with 11 bases in the middle. CDR3 protein: CSAMTGRTDTQYF. CDR3 nucleotides: TGCAGTGCTATGACGGGACGTACAGATACGCAGTATTTT.

This clonotype was counted ten times or more. J is TRBJ2-7 and V is TRBV6-5, with TRBD1 identical over 7 bases. The CDR3 length is 14 residues. Germline V gene lookup returns CDR1 MNHEY and CDR2 SVGAGI. The V segment lost 6 bases and the J segment 2 bases; nucleotides outside the gene matches: 7. CDR3 loop: CASRTGTDPYEQYF. CDR3 in DNA: TGTGCCAGCAGGACGGGGACAGATCCCTACGAGCAGTACTTC.

This clonotype came up many times. This chain uses TRBV6-5 with TRBJ1-3; 7 positions agree with TRBD1. CDR3 length: 15 amino acids. J was trimmed by 0 bases and V by 6 bases; bases with no gene match: 5. The germline gives CDR1 MNHEY, CDR2 SVGAGI. This CDR3 is CASSLDRSSGNTIYF. The CDR3 DNA reads as TGTGCCAGCAGCCTGGACAGGTCCTCTGGAAACACCATATATTTT.

This sequence joins TRBV20-1 and TRBJ2-7; D remains ambiguous. V was shortened by 5 bases and J by 0 bases, with 8 bases between the two germline ends. This CDR3 has 12 residues. CDR1 is DFQATT and CDR2 is SNEGSKA in the germline V gene (reference sequence). CDR3: CSAPTNSYEQYF. DNA of the CDR3: TGCAGTGCTCCGACGAACTCCTACGAGCAGTACTTC.

This clonotype was recorded many times. V gene TRBV12-3 or TRBV12-4 combines with J gene TRBJ1-4, with D possibly TRBD1 on 6 matching bases. Trimming shortened V by 3 bases and J by 7 bases, and 9 bases separated the two germline ends. CDR3 size: 13 residues. Here the CDR3 reads CASSFGQLEKLFF. The CDR3 DNA follows: TGTGCCAGCAGTTTCGGACAGCTTGAAAAACTGTTTTTT.

This clonotype was seen many times. CDR3 sequence reads: CSAPSAGRNTEAFF. The CDR3, as DNA: TGCAGTGCGCCGTCGGCAGGGCGTAACACTGAAGCTTTCTTT. The genes are TRBV20-1 and TRBJ1-1, with TRBD1 as a possible D gene (5 bases). V dropped 6 bases and J dropped 2 bases, with 16 bases sitting between them. The germline V gene encodes CDR1 DFQATT and CDR2 SNEGSKA (reference sequence). The CDR3 spans 14 residues.

The table lists this clonotype with many counts. V is TRBV20-1 and J is TRBJ2-1; 9 bases line up with TRBD2. The CDR3 runs 16 residues. The V and J ends lost 2 bases and 6 bases, in that order; junction bases with no gene match: 11. CDR1 DFQATT and CDR2 SNEGSKA come from the germline V gene (reference sequence). CDR3 region: CSARMWGSGSGNEQFF. The CDR3 bases are TGCAGTGCTAGAATGTGGGGTAGCGGGAGCGGCAATGAGCAGTTCTTC.

This clonotype showed up many times. The V call is TRBV29-1, the J call TRBJ2-1; 9 bases match TRBD2. V trimming: 5 bases; J trimming: 2 bases; junction bases outside the gene matches: 10. CDR1 and CDR2 from the germline V gene are SQVTM and ANQGSEA. The CDR3 extends over 16 amino acids. CDR3 loop: CSVYPRLADTYNEQFF. Here the CDR3 DNA reads TGCAGCGTTTACCCACGACTAGCGGACACCTACAATGAGCAGTTCTTC.

The chain combines TRBV24-1 with TRBJ2-1; D may be TRBD2 (5 bases). This CDR3 is built from 11 residues. Trimming shortened V by 7 bases and J by 10 bases, and 10 bases separated the two germline ends. Germline CDR1 is KGHDR and CDR2 is SFDVKD. DNA for the CDR3: TGTGCCACCAGCTATAGCGACGAGCAGTTCTTC. It specifies CATSYSDEQFF.

This clonotype has more than one count but fewer than ten. The gene calls are TRBV5-1 and TRBJ2-7; 8 bases map to TRBD2. V shed 0 bases and J 7 bases; nucleotides not matched to a gene: 3. The CDR3 is 13 amino acids. The germline CDR1 and CDR2 sequences are SGHRS and YFSETQ. The CDR3 nucleotides read TGCGCCAGCAGCTTGGAGCGGGAGAGGGAGCAGTACTTC. Its translation is CASSLEREREQYF. Full variable domain (missing parts from reference TRBV5-1 and TRBJ2-7): KAGVTQTPRYLIKTRGQQVTLSCSPISGHRSVSWYQQTPGQGLQFLFEYFSETQRNKGNFPGRFSGRQFSNSRSEMNVSTLELGDSALYLCASSLEREREQYFGPGTRLTVT.

This clonotype has ten or more counts. The chain recombines TRBV4-1 with TRBJ2-7, with 8 bases lining up with TRBD1. J gave up 2 bases and V 4 bases, and 4 bases lay outside the gene matches. The CDR3 is 14 amino acids. CDR1 MGHRA and CDR2 YSYEKL come from the germline V gene. The CDR3: CASSRGTGPYEQYF. DNA of the CDR3: TGCGCCAGCAGCCGGGGGACAGGCCCCTACGAGCAGTACTTC.

The sample holds many counts of this clonotype. The chain couples TRBV20-1 to TRBJ2-5; 7 positions match TRBD1. Germline assignment: CDR1 DFQATT and CDR2 SNEGSKA (reference sequence). The CDR3 length is 15 residues. Germline trimming cut 3 bases from V and 5 bases from J; bases unmatched to any gene: 12. This chain's CDR3 is CSARAYGTVPETQYF. The CDR3, as DNA: TGCAGTGCTAGGGCCTACGGGACAGTTCCTGAGACCCAGTACTTC.